The clone carrying this T cell receptor (beta chain) was seen a few times. The antigen is unknown. V was cut by 4 bases and J by 1 base, with 11 bases left in between. This CDR3 comprises 15 residues. Germline V gene data show CDR1 as MNHEY and CDR2 as SMNVEV (reference sequence). TCRdb passed the reads through MiXCR, listing each CDR3 protein once. This sample yields hundreds of thousands of distinct CDR3 sequences, of which 30% to 35% are seen a single time; around 12% belongs to the top ten. This entry comes from a study of T cell repertoires in cytomegalovirus infection. About the research overall: Recently identified HLA-C-restricted CMV epitopes were used, and well-studied HLA-B-restricted CMV epitopes were used as well.

General observations from the study: There were carriers of CMV plus the relevant HLA, and cumulative public TCR beta family frequency identified them. HLA-C-restricted CMV clonotypes gave the most frequent clonotype in two of eight donors.

The TCR was taken from a human donor in good health (CMV status not recorded). Some clones in this sample may be carry-over from other donors' samples. The chain combines TRBV27 with TRBJ1-5, with D hard to call. The sample in question was cultured CD8+ T cells from PBMCs, obtained from culture after CMV antigen stimulation. The CDR3 region has the DNA TGTGCCAGCAGTTACTCGGCAAAGAGCAATCAGCCCCAGCATTTT. This gives the protein CASSYSAKSNQPQHF.